This T cell receptor (beta chain) comes out of a study of T cell responses to AZD1222 COVID-19 vaccine. Study as a whole: Doses given second, at about 4 or about 12 weeks, were pooled. Overall study results and limits: Every sample of the repertoires postdated the peak T cell response. Elevations in Spike-specific TCR breadth and depth followed administration of two AZD1222 doses.

Generated by immunoSEQ multiplex PCR, the TCRdb table keeps only in-frame clones and is missing some. The sample has 80,000 or so clones, 87% seen once. The V and J ends lost 3 bases and 4 bases respectively, with 6 bases between them. Germline V gene sequence: CDR1 ENHRY, CDR2 SYGVKD. The CDR3 is made up of 12 amino acids. To note about this clone: What it binds is unknown.

V is TRBV10-3 and J is TRBJ1-2; no clear D gene. The source was peripheral blood, collected on day 0 of AZD1222 vaccination. This receptor was taken from an adult in good health. In nucleotides, the CDR3 is TGTGCCATCAGTGATTCGGTCTATGGCTACACCTTC. As protein: CAISDSVYGYTF.